This record covers a single TCR beta chain. Its target is unknown. These data originate in a study of OX40 agonist ivuxolimab in advanced cancers. The overall study: Patients in the trial were receiving intravenous ivuxolimab every 2 weeks, at doses of 0.01 to 10 mg/kg. Earlier treatment with anti-PD-1, anti-PD-L1 or anti-CTLA-4 was permitted, and around 36% had received some.

Germline CDR1 SGHNT, CDR2 YENEEA. This CDR3 is 14 amino acids long. V was clipped by 5 bases and J by 6 bases; unmatched bases: 7. Method: immunoSEQ multiplex PCR; TCRdb's copy keeps in-frame clones and lacks some. Among approximately 40,000 clones listed, roughly 90% were seen once. Notes on the study in general: At doses 0.1 to 3.0 mg/kg, CD4+ and CD8+ clones expanded. There were, on average, more expanded clones in CD8+ T cells than in CD4+.

The sample was CD4+ or CD8+ T cells sorted from blood, taken in a trial of the OX40 agonist ivuxolimab. The sequence came from an adult with an advanced solid tumor such as melanoma, head and neck, liver or kidney cancer. The chain has TRBV11-3 and TRBJ2-7, with 10 nucleotides matching TRBD1. This chain's CDR3 is CASSPRDRGCEQYF. In DNA form, the CDR3 reads TGTGCCAGCAGCCCCCGGGACAGGGGTTGCGAGCAGTACTTC.